Included here is one TCR beta chain sequence, with context. The data originate from a study of molecular identifiers for immune sequencing clone quantification. Using its own MiXCR run on the PCR reads, TCRdb lists one record per CDR3 protein. The profile shows over 300,000 distinct CDR3 sequences, 24% of them singletons. Between the trimmed V and J ends, which lost 6 bases and 2 bases, there was a span of 17 bases. This CDR3 spans 15 amino acids. Per germline, CDR1 MNHNY and CDR2 SVGAGI (reference sequence). The specimen sequenced was naive CD8+ T cells from blood, with Jurkat cell RNA spiked in. Described subset: FACS-sorted CD8+CD4-CCR7+CD45RA+ naive T cells. The TCR comes from a human donor in good health. Some libraries in this study had Jurkat cell RNA spiked in. This rearrangement joins TRBV6-6 to TRBJ2-7, with D possibly TRBD2 on 6 matching bases. CDR3 in amino acids: CASSLDGRAPYEQYF. The CDR3 DNA sequence: TGTGCCAGCAGCCTAGACGGGAGAGCCCCCTACGAGCAGTACTTC.